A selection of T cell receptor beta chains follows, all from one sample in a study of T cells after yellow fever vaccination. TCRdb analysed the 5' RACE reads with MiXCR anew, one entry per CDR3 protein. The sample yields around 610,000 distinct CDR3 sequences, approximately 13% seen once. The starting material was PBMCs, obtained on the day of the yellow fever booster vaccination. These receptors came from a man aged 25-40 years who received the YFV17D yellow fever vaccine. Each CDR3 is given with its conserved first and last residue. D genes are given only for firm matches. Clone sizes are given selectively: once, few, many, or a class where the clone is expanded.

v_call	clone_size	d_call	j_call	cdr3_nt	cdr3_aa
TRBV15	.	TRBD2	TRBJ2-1	TGTGCCACCGCGCCGGGCGGGGGGTATGAGCAGTTCTTC	CATAPGGGYEQFF
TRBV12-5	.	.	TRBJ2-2	TGTGCTAGTGGTTTGGTAGGCGGGTACACCGGGGAGCTGTTTTTT	CASGLVGGYTGELFF
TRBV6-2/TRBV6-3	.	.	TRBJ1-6	TGTGCCAGCACCATGGGACTTGCTAATTCACCCCTCCACTTT	CASTMGLANSPLHF
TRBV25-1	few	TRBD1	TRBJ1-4	TGTGCCAGCAGCTCGGGGACAGGGAAAGCTAATGAAAAACTGTTTTTT	CASSSGTGKANEKLFF
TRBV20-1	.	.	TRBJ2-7	TGCAGTGCAACTACAGGAAGCTCCTACGAGCAGTACTTC	CSATTGSSYEQYF
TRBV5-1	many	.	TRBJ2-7	TGCGCCAGCCGCTCGGGGACTGGATCCTACGAGCAGTACTTC	CASRSGTGSYEQYF
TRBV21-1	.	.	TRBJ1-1	TGTGCCAGCAGCAAGGCTGACAGCATGAACACTGAAGCTTTCTTT	CASSKADSMNTEAFF
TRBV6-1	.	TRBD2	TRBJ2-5	TGTGCCAGCACAGAATCCGGGACTAGGCAGACCCAGTACTTC	CASTESGTRQTQYF
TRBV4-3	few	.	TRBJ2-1	TGCGCCAGCAGCCGGGGGTTCCGGAATGAGCAGTTCTTC	CASSRGFRNEQFF
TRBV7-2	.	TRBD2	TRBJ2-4	TGTGCCAGCAGCTTCGGACTAGCGGGAGAGGCTGGCATTCAGTACTTC	CASSFGLAGEAGIQYF
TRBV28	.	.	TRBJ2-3	TGTGCCAGCAGTTTATTTCTCGAGGGCCGTGCAGATACGCAGTATTTT	CASSLFLEGRADTQYF
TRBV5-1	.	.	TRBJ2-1	TGCGCCAGCAGCTTGACACGGGCGACCAATGAGCAGTTCTTC	CASSLTRATNEQFF
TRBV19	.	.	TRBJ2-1	TGTGCCAGTAGTTCAGGGGACTCCCTCAATGAGCAGTTCTTC	CASSSGDSLNEQFF
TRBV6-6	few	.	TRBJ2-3	TGTGCCAGCCTCCTTAGGAAAAATACGCAGTATTTT	CASLLRKNTQYF
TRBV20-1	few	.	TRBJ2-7	TGCAGTGCTGGGAGTGGGACCTCTTCCTACGAGCAGTACTTC	CSAGSGTSSYEQYF
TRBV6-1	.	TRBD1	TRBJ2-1	TGTGCCAGCACTCAGGACAGGGGAAAGAATGAGCAGTTCTTC	CASTQDRGKNEQFF
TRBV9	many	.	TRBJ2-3	TGTGCCAGCAGTGTCGGCAGCACAGATACGCAGTATTTT	CASSVGSTDTQYF
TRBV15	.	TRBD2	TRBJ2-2	TGTGCCACCAGCAGACCACTAGCGTCGACCGGGGAGCTGTTTTTT	CATSRPLASTGELFF
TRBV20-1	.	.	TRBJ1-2	TGCAGTGCCGCCGATATAGTGCGGGATGGCTACACCTTC	CSAADIVRDGYTF
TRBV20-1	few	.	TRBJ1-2	TGCAGTGCCGCTAGTTCCGGCCCTAAATATGGCTACACCTTC	CSAASSGPKYGYTF
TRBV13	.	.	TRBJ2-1	TGTGCCAGCAGCCAGGTTAAGAGCTCCTACAATGAGCAGTTCTTC	CASSQVKSSYNEQFF
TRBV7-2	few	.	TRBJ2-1	TGTGCCAGCAGCTTAGGGGCAGGGCGAAGCAATGAGCAGTTCTTC	CASSLGAGRSNEQFF
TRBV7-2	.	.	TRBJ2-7	TGTGCCAGCAGCCGGGGAAGATGGAGCGAGCAGTACTTC	CASSRGRWSEQYF
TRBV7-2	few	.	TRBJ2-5	TGTGCCAGCAGCCTCTCCAAGGAAACCTACCAAGAGACCCAGTACTTC	CASSLSKETYQETQYF
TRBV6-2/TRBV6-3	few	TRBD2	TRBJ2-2	TGTGCCAGCAGTTCGACTAGCGGGGTCACCGGGGAGCTGTTTTTT	CASSSTSGVTGELFF
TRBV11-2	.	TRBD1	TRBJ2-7	TGTGCCAGCAGCCCGATAAGACAGGGGGGTTACGAGCAGTACTTC	CASSPIRQGGYEQYF
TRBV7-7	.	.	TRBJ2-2	TGTGCTAGCAGCGCCGCCCAGGGGGGCGCGGGGACCGGGGAGCTGTTTTTT	CASSAAQGGAGTGELFF
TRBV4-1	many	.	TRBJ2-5	TGCGCCAGCAGCCAAGATGAACGGACCCAGTACTTC	CASSQDERTQYF
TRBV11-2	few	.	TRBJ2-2	TGTGCCAGCAGCTTTATAGCCCGGCCTCTCTCGTCGAACACCGGGGAGCTGTTTTTT	CASSFIARPLSSNTGELFF
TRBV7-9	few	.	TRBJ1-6	TGTGCCAGCAGCTTATTTTCAGGGGTTGGTAATTCACCCCTCCACTTT	CASSLFSGVGNSPLHF
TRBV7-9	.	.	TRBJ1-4	TGTGCCAGCAGCTTAAAGGATTCAACTAATGAAAAACTGTTTTTT	CASSLKDSTNEKLFF
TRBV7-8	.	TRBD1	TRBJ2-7	TGTGCCAGCAGCTTAGAACGTAGGACAGGGGACCCCTACGAGCAGTACTTC	CASSLERRTGDPYEQYF
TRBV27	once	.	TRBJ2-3	TGTGCCAGCAGTTTATCTGGTGGGAGACTAGATACGCAGTATTTT	CASSLSGGRLDTQYF